The rows below give T cell receptor beta chains drawn from one sample of a study of T cell repertoires in cytomegalovirus infection. The antigens these receptors bind are not known. MiXCR was run by TCRdb on the reads, yielding one entry per CDR3 protein. The sample shows about 900,000 distinct CDR3 sequences, less than 35% of them seen only once. The specimen was cultured CD8+ T cells from PBMCs, collected from culture after CMV antigen stimulation. The receptor set was obtained from a human donor in good health (CMV status not recorded). Some clones in this sample may be carry-over from other donors' samples. The CDR3 runs from the conserved cysteine through the conserved F or W. The D gene is left open where the match is weak. Some rows have no size entry. The others give once, few or many, or a class for an expanded clone.

j_call,v_call,d_call,clone_size,cdr3_nt,cdr3_aa
TRBJ1-6,TRBV20-1,.,.,TGCAGTGCCCCGGGTAGGGACTCTTCACCCCTCCACTTT,CSAPGRDSSPLHF
TRBJ1-2,TRBV4-2,.,.,TGTGCCAGCAGCCAGCCAGGTGGACAGCATACTAACTATGGCTACACCTTC,CASSQPGGQHTNYGYTF
TRBJ1-2,TRBV25-1,.,few,TGTGCCAGCAGTGCGCCGAGGGGTTCTTCTAACTATGGCTACACCTTC,CASSAPRGSSNYGYTF
TRBJ1-1,TRBV12-3/TRBV12-4,.,few,TGTGCCAGCAGTTTAACCCCTCTTACTGAAGCTTTCTTT,CASSLTPLTEAFF
TRBJ2-5,TRBV5-6,.,few,TGTGCCAGCACCTCTCGGGAGACCCAGTACTTC,CASTSRETQYF
TRBJ1-6,TRBV7-9,.,.,TGTGCCAGCAGCTTCCGGGACGTTTATAATTCATCCCTCCACTTT,CASSFRDVYNSSLHF
TRBJ1-1,TRBV27,.,.,TGTGCCAGCACCCCCCTCGGCGCGACGACTGAAGCTTTCTTT,CASTPLGATTEAFF
TRBJ1-2,TRBV19,.,few,TGTGCCAGTAGGGGAGAAATATGGCAGTATGGCTACACCTTC,CASRGEIWQYGYTF
TRBJ2-1,TRBV27,.,few,TGTGCCAGCAGTTTAATGACCGGCAATGAGCAGTTCTTT,CASSLMTGNEQFF
TRBJ1-5,TRBV12-3/TRBV12-4,TRBD1,many,TGTGCCAGCAGTCCGACAGGGTTAGGTCAGCCCCAGCATTTT,CASSPTGLGQPQHF
TRBJ2-2,TRBV7-4,.,.,TGTGCCAGCAGCCCGAGATGGACAGCGAACACCGGGGAGCTGTTTTTT,CASSPRWTANTGELFF
TRBJ2-1,TRBV7-2,.,.,TGTGCCAGCAGCCTGGACCCTACGGCGGGCAATGGGCAGTTCTTC,CASSLDPTAGNGQFF
TRBJ2-2,TRBV6-1,TRBD2,.,TGTGCCAGCAGTCCGGGACTAGCGGCGAACACCGGGGAGCTGTTTTTT,CASSPGLAANTGELFF
TRBJ2-1,TRBV6-6,.,.,TGTGCCAGCAGTTTCCTCTTGACGGCTTACAATGAGCAGTTCTTC,CASSFLLTAYNEQFF
TRBJ2-7,TRBV7-6,TRBD1,.,TGTGCCAGCAGACCTGGGACAGGGGCGAAATCACTACCCTACGAGCAGTACTTC,CASRPGTGAKSLPYEQYF
TRBJ2-5,TRBV10-3,TRBD1,many,TGTGCCATCAGTGAGTCAGAAGACAGGGGCTGGCAAGAGACCCAGTACTTC,CAISESEDRGWQETQYF
TRBJ2-3,TRBV10-3,.,.,TGTGCCTCCGACGGAGGGGAAAATACGCAGTATTTT,CASDGGENTQYF
TRBJ1-1,TRBV7-6,TRBD1,many,TGTGCCAGCAGCACAAGACAGGGGGGTATCGACACTGAAGCTTTCTTT,CASSTRQGGIDTEAFF
TRBJ2-3,TRBV12-3/TRBV12-4,TRBD1,many,TGTGCCAGCAGCTTAGCCGGGACAGGGATCACAGATACGCAGTATTTT,CASSLAGTGITDTQYF
TRBJ2-7,TRBV7-6,TRBD1,few,TGTGCCAGCAGCTTAGGTAGGACAGGGACCTACGAGCAGTACTTC,CASSLGRTGTYEQYF
TRBJ1-2,TRBV13,.,once,TGTGCCAGCAGCTCCAGGGGACCCGACTACACCTTC,CASSSRGPDYTF
TRBJ2-5,TRBV7-6,.,few,TGTGCCAGCAGCTTAGATCCGGGGTGGCAAGAGACCCAGTACTTC,CASSLDPGWQETQYF
TRBJ2-1,TRBV12-3/TRBV12-4,TRBD1,.,TGTGCCAGCGGCCGGGTGGGACAGGGGAGATATGAGCAGTTCTTC,CASGRVGQGRYEQFF